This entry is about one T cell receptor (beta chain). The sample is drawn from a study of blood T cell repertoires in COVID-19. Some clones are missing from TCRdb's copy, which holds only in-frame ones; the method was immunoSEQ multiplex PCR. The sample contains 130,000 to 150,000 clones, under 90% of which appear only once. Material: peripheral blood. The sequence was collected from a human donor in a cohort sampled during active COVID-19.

CDR3 DNA: TGCAGTGAAGGGGTGAACACTGAAGCTTTCTTT. Its translation is CSEGVNTEAFF. The chain couples TRBV20-1 to TRBJ1-1, with TRBD1 as a possible D gene (5 bases). The V gene's germline CDR1 is DFQATT and CDR2 SNEGSKA (reference sequence). This CDR3 spans 11 amino acids. The V gene lost 7 bases and the J gene lost 0 bases, with 6 bases spanning the gap.